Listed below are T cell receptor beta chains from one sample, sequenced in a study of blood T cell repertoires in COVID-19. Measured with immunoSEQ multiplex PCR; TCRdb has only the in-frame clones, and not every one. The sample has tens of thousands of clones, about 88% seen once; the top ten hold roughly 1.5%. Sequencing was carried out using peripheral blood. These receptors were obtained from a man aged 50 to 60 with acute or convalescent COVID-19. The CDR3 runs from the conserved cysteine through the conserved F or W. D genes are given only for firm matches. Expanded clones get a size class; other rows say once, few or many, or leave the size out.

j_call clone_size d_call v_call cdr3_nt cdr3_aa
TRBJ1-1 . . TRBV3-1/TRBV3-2 TGTGCCAGCAGCCAAGGCGGTGGGGGGAGCACTGAAGCTTTCTTT CASSQGGGGSTEAFF
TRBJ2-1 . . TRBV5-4 TGTGCCAGCAGTTCCGGGTTCTACAATGAGCAGTTCTTC CASSSGFYNEQFF
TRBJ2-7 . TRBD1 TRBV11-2 TGTGCCAGCAGCCTCCGGGACAGGTCAAACTTCGACTACTACGAGCAGTACTTC CASSLRDRSNFDYYEQYF
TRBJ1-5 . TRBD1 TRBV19 TGTGCCAGTGCTCTCGGGACAGGGGGCGTTCAGCCCCAGCATTTT CASALGTGGVQPQHF
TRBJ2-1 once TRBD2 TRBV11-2 TGTGCCAGCAGCTTAGATCCGGGACTAGCGCCTAGGTTCTTC CASSLDPGLAPRFF
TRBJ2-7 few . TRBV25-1 TGTGCCAGCAGGCCTATCACCGGGACGGCGGGGGAGCAGTACTTC CASRPITGTAGEQYF
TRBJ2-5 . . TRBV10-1 TGCGCCAGCGGGCATAGGGGTCGGTGGGAAAGCGAAGAGACCCAGTACTTC CASGHRGRWESEETQYF
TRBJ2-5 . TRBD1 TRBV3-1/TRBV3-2 TGTGCCAGCAGCCAGGCCCCGACAGGGTATGGCCAAGAGACCCAGTACTTC CASSQAPTGYGQETQYF
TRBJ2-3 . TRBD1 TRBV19 TGTGCCACCTCCCCGGGGGACAGGGGAATAGATACGCAGTATTTT CATSPGDRGIDTQYF
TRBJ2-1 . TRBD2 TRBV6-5 TGTGCCAGCAGGACTAGCGGGGGTGGGGGTGAGCAGTTCTTC CASRTSGGGGEQFF
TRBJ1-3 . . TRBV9 TGTGCCAGCAGCGTAGGCTCGTTGAGAAGCTTCCCTGGAAACACCATATATTTT CASSVGSLRSFPGNTIYF
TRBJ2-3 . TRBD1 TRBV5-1 TGCGCCAGCAGCTTGAATCAGCCACAGGGGGCGAGCACAGATACGCAGTATTTT CASSLNQPQGASTDTQYF
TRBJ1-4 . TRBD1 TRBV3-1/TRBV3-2 TGTGCCAGCAGCCACCCAGGGGGCCCCAATGAAAAACTGTTTTTT CASSHPGGPNEKLFF
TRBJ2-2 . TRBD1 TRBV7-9 TGTGCCAGCAGCGTGAACAGGGGGCGCAACACCGGGGAGCTGTTTTTT CASSVNRGRNTGELFF
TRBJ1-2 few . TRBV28 TGTGCCAGCAGTTTGTACCCCAGGGATTCGGGCCATGGCTACACCTTC CASSLYPRDSGHGYTF
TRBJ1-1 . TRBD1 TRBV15 TGTGCCACCAGCGGCGGACAGGGGGGCAATGAAGCTTTCTTT CATSGGQGGNEAFF
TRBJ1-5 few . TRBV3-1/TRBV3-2 TGTGCCAGCAGCCAAGGAGGGTTTCAGCCCCAGCATTTT CASSQGGFQPQHF
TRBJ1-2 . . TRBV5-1 TGCGCCAGCAGCTGGGGACTCAGGGACCGCGGAGACTATGGCTACACCTTC CASSWGLRDRGDYGYTF
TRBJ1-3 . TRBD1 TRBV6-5 TGTGCCAGCAGCAAGACAGGGGGAGAAAACACCATATATTTT CASSKTGGENTIYF
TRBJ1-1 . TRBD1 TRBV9 TGTGCCAGCAGCGTAGTTAGTCAGGGGGCAAACACTGAAGCTTTCTTT CASSVVSQGANTEAFF
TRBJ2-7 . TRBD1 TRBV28 TGTGCCAGCAGGGTCGACAGGGGCTACGAGCAGTACTTC CASRVDRGYEQYF
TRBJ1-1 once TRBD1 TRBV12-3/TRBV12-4 TGTGCCAGCAGTTGGACAGGGCCTGAAGCTTTCTTT CASSWTGPEAFF
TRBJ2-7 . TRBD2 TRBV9 TGTGCCAGCAGCCGAGACGGGGGGACTAGCTCCGAGCAGTACTTC CASSRDGGTSSEQYF
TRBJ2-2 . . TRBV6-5 TGTGCCAGCAGTCGTGCGGGACAGAAAACCGGGGAGCTGTTTTTT CASSRAGQKTGELFF
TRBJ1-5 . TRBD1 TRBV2 TGTGCCAGCAGGTTAGACAGGGGAGGACAGCCCCAGCATTTT CASRLDRGGQPQHF
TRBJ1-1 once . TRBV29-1 TGCAGCGTTCATCTCCCTGCGGGATCTCGGAGGGTCACTGAAGCTTTCTTT CSVHLPAGSRRVTEAFF
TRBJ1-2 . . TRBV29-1 TGCAGCGTTGTAAGCGGAACTAACTATGGCTACACCTTC CSVVSGTNYGYTF
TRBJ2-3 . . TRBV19 TGTGCCAGTAGTATTTCGGGAGCGGTCACAGATACGCAGTATTTT CASSISGAVTDTQYF
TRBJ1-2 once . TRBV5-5 TGTGCCAGCAGCTTTGGGGGAATAGGGGGTGGCTACACCTTC CASSFGGIGGGYTF
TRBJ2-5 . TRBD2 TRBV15 TGTGCCACCAGCAGAGGTAGCGGGGCCGACCAAGAGACCCAGTACTTC CATSRGSGADQETQYF
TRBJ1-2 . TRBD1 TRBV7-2 TGTGCCAGCAGCTTAGCCGGACAGGGGATCTATGGCTACACCTTC CASSLAGQGIYGYTF
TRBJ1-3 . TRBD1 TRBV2 TGTGCCAGCAGTGAGGTGGGACAGGGGGTTTCGAGCTCTGGAAACACCATATATTTT CASSEVGQGVSSSGNTIYF
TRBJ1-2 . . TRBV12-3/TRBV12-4 TGTGCCAGCAGAAATGTGGGGGCTGAGGGCTACACCTTC CASRNVGAEGYTF
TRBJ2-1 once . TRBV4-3 TGCGCCAGCAGCTCCAATAACTTCGATGAGCAGTTCTTC CASSSNNFDEQFF
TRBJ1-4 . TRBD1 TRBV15 TGTGCCATAGGACAGGGAGCTAATGAAAAACTGTTTTTT CAIGQGANEKLFF
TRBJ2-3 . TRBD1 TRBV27 TGTGCCAGCAGAGTACAGGGGGGTCCAGATACGCAGTATTTT CASRVQGGPDTQYF
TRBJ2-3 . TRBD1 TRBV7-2 TGTGCCAGCAGCTTCCCCTCAGGGGGTGGCACAGATACGCAGTATTTT CASSFPSGGGTDTQYF
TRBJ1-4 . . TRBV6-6 TGTGCCAGCCTAAATTCCCGCCGCGAAAAACTGTTTTTT CASLNSRREKLFF
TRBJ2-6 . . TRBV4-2 TGTGCCAGCAGCCAAGATTTGGCCTCTGGGGCCAACGTCCTGACTTTC CASSQDLASGANVLTF
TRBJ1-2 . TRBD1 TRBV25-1 TGTGCCAGCAGTGGGGGACAGGGATCCAACTATGGCTACACCTTC CASSGGQGSNYGYTF
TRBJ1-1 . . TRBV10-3 TGTGCCATCAGTGAGTGGCAGGGGACCACTGAAGCTTTCTTT CAISEWQGTTEAFF
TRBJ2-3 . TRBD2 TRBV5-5 TGTGCCAGCAGCAAGACGGGACTAGCAGATACGCAGTATTTT CASSKTGLADTQYF
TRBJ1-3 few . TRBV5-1 TGCGCCAGCAGCTTGGGTTCCGGGATCGGAAACACCATATATTTT CASSLGSGIGNTIYF
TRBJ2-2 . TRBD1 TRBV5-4 TGTGCCAGCACGACAGGGTCCACCGGGGAGCTGTTTTTT CASTTGSTGELFF
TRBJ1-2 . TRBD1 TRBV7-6 TGTGCCAGCAGCTTAGGGTTGGGACAGGGTGGCTATGGCTACACCTTC CASSLGLGQGGYGYTF
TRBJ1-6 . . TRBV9 TGTGCCAGCAGCCTCGGGGGGTCTAATTCACCCCTCCACTTT CASSLGGSNSPLHF
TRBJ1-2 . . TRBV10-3 TGTGCCATCACTAACCGGGAGGGCTATGGCTACACCTTC CAITNREGYGYTF
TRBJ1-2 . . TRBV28 TGTGCCAGCAGTCAGACAGATCACTATGGCTACACCTTC CASSQTDHYGYTF
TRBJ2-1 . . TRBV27 TGTGCCAGCAGTTTAGACAGGATGGCGGTTTATAATGAGCAGTTCTTC CASSLDRMAVYNEQFF
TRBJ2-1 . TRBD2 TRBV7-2 TGTGCCAGCAGCTGGGGACTAGCGGGGCTCAATGAGCAGTTCTTC CASSWGLAGLNEQFF
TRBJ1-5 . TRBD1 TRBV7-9 TGTGCCAGCAGCCCTGGGACAGGGTTTAGCAATCAGCCCCAGCATTTT CASSPGTGFSNQPQHF
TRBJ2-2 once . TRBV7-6 TGTGCCAGCAGCTTAAACCCCCGAAAGCGATATGAACGGTACGGCCACACCGGGGAGCTGTTTTTT CASSLNPRKRYERYGHTGELFF
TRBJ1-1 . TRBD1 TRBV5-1 TGCGCCAGCAGTTCACCGGACAGGCCACTCGAAGCTTTCTTT CASSSPDRPLEAFF
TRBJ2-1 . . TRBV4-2 TGTGCCAGCAGCCAAGATCACGGGTCCCTACACTACAATGAGCAGTTCTTC CASSQDHGSLHYNEQFF
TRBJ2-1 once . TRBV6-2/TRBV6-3 TGTGCCAGCAGTTATCGTTGGGATGGAGGAGAGCAGTTCTTC CASSYRWDGGEQFF